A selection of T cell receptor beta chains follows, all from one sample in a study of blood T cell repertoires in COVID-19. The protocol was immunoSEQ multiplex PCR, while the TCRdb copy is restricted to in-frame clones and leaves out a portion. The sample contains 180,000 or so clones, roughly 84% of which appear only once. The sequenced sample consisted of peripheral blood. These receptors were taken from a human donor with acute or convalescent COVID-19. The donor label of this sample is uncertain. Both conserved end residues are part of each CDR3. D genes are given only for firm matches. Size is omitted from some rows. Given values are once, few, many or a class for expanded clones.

TGCGCCAGCACCATGGTACCGGCGATGGAGGGTGAAGCTTTCTTT,CASTMVPAMEGEAFF,-,TRBJ1-1,-,TRBV5-1
TGCGCCAGCAGCCGTGGACAGGCTGGTGCAGATACGCAGTATTTT,CASSRGQAGADTQYF,TRBD1,TRBJ2-3,-,TRBV5-1
TGTGCCAGCAGCCTCCAAGAGACCCAGTACTTC,CASSLQETQYF,-,TRBJ2-5,once,TRBV7-9
TGTGCCAGCTCACCGCAGGGGACAGGGAACACTGAAGCTTTCTTT,CASSPQGTGNTEAFF,TRBD1,TRBJ1-1,-,TRBV18
TGTGCCAGTAGTATCAGTCGGCAGGGGGTCGATGGCTACACCTTC,CASSISRQGVDGYTF,TRBD1,TRBJ1-2,-,TRBV19
TGCAGTGCTAGTCTTACAGGGGGCGACTATGGCTACACCTTC,CSASLTGGDYGYTF,TRBD1,TRBJ1-2,-,TRBV20-1
TGTGCCAGCAGCTTAGCGCAGGGGGGCCGGAACACTGAAGCTTTCTTT,CASSLAQGGRNTEAFF,TRBD1,TRBJ1-1,few,TRBV7-8
TGCGCCAGCAGCTTCCTACCTTCCTACGAGCAGTACTTC,CASSFLPSYEQYF,-,TRBJ2-7,-,TRBV5-1
TGTGCCAGCAGCCACGACACTTCGCGTTGGGCCGGGGAGCTGTTTTTT,CASSHDTSRWAGELFF,-,TRBJ2-2,-,TRBV7-9
TGTGCCAGCAGAACAGGGAGCTCCTACGAGCAGTACTTC,CASRTGSSYEQYF,-,TRBJ2-7,-,TRBV6-6
TGTGCCAGCAGCCTAACCCCGGGGACGGGAGGGACTGAAGCTTTCTTT,CASSLTPGTGGTEAFF,-,TRBJ1-1,-,TRBV7-8
TGTGCCAGCAGAGAAGGAGGACTAGCGGGAGACTTCGGGGAGCTGTTTTTT,CASREGGLAGDFGELFF,TRBD2,TRBJ2-2,-,TRBV6-1
TGTGCCAGTAGTATGGGCACAGGGGAAGAGACCCAGTACTTC,CASSMGTGEETQYF,TRBD1,TRBJ2-5,-,TRBV19
TGTGCCAAGGGCGGGTCCCTCCTTTACGAGCAGTACTTC,CAKGGSLLYEQYF,-,TRBJ2-7,-,TRBV11-3
TGTGCCAGCAGTCCCCAGGGGGCACGGGGCTACACCTTC,CASSPQGARGYTF,TRBD1,TRBJ1-2,-,TRBV6-5
TGTGCCAGCAGAGAACGCACTAGCGGGAGTTGGTATGAGCAGTTCTTC,CASRERTSGSWYEQFF,TRBD2,TRBJ2-1,once,TRBV2
TGTGCCAGTCATGGGACAGGGAAAGCGGGGACGAGAGCTTTCTTT,CASHGTGKAGTRAFF,TRBD1,TRBJ1-1,-,TRBV6-5
TGTGCCAGTAGTCCGGCAGGGGGCTCCTACAATGAGCAGTTCTTC,CASSPAGGSYNEQFF,TRBD1,TRBJ2-1,once,TRBV19
TGTGCCAGCAGCGCAGGCGGGGAGCAGTACTTC,CASSAGGEQYF,-,TRBJ2-7,-,TRBV7-8
TGTGCCAGCAGCTTCACTAGGGTCGGCGATGAGCAGTTCTTC,CASSFTRVGDEQFF,-,TRBJ2-1,-,TRBV11-2
TGTGCCAGCAGCCCCTTCCCCTACGAGCAGTACTTC,CASSPFPYEQYF,-,TRBJ2-7,-,TRBV7-9
TGTGCCAGCAGCTTGGCCCGGGAGGGCCGGTACAATGAGCAGTTCTTC,CASSLAREGRYNEQFF,TRBD2,TRBJ2-1,-,TRBV7-3
TGTGCCAGTAGTAGGGGACAGGGAGTGGCTGGCTACACCTTC,CASSRGQGVAGYTF,TRBD1,TRBJ1-2,-,TRBV19
TGTGCCAGTAGTTTTTATTTGTGGACAGAGGGGGATCAGCCCCAGCATTTT,CASSFYLWTEGDQPQHF,-,TRBJ1-5,-,TRBV19
TGTGCCTGGAGTGTGGGCAGGGATTATGGCTACACCTTC,CAWSVGRDYGYTF,-,TRBJ1-2,-,TRBV30
TGTGCCAGTAGTATCCAGGGACAGTTACGCTCTGGAAACACCATATATTTT,CASSIQGQLRSGNTIYF,TRBD1,TRBJ1-3,-,TRBV19
TGTGCCAGCAGTTTATCCTCGGGACAGGGGGCATTGAACACTGAAGCTTTCTTT,CASSLSSGQGALNTEAFF,TRBD1,TRBJ1-1,-,TRBV27
TGTGCCAGCTCTCCTCAGGGGAACTACGAGCAGTACTTC,CASSPQGNYEQYF,-,TRBJ2-7,-,TRBV18
TGTGCCAGCAGCCTGAGCGGAAACACCGGGGAGCTGTTTTTT,CASSLSGNTGELFF,-,TRBJ2-2,-,TRBV3-1/TRBV3-2
TGTGCCAGCAGTCTGGAGCGACAGATGAATAATTCACCCCTCCACTTT,CASSLERQMNNSPLHF,-,TRBJ1-6,-,TRBV28
TGTGCCAGCAGTGAGACTCGACAGGGCGAAGCTTTCTTT,CASSETRQGEAFF,TRBD1,TRBJ1-1,few,TRBV2
TGTGCCAGCAGTGAAGCCACGGTTCAGTACTTC,CASSEATVQYF,-,TRBJ2-7,few,TRBV6-1
TGTGCCAGCAGTGAAAGTAGTACCTACAATGAGCAGTTCTTC,CASSESSTYNEQFF,-,TRBJ2-1,-,TRBV2
TGTGCCAGCAGCTTGGCGCCGACTACAACCTCTGGGGCCAACGTCCTGACTTTC,CASSLAPTTTSGANVLTF,-,TRBJ2-6,-,TRBV5-5
TGTGCCACCAGCTTGGGAGGGAGAAACGAGCAGTACTTC,CATSLGGRNEQYF,TRBD2,TRBJ2-7,-,TRBV5-4
TGTGCCAGCAGCCTTTCCACCCCTGGACAGGGAAAAGCTTTCTTT,CASSLSTPGQGKAFF,TRBD1,TRBJ1-1,-,TRBV5-5
TGTGCCAGCAGCTTTACAGGGGTTAAAGGCACTGAAGCTTTCTTT,CASSFTGVKGTEAFF,TRBD1,TRBJ1-1,-,TRBV5-6
TGTGCCAGCAGTCCGCTGTCTAGCGGTACCCGCCAAAACATTCAGTACTTC,CASSPLSSGTRQNIQYF,TRBD2,TRBJ2-4,-,TRBV27
TGTGCCAGCAGTATGACTAGCGGGATTGTCTACAATGAGCAGTTCTTC,CASSMTSGIVYNEQFF,TRBD2,TRBJ2-1,few,TRBV6-2/TRBV6-3
TGTGCCAGCAGTGAAGCACGGACAAATGGCTACACCTTC,CASSEARTNGYTF,-,TRBJ1-2,-,TRBV2
TGTGCCAGCAGCCGCCGGGACAGGGGTACTTATGGCTACACCTTC,CASSRRDRGTYGYTF,TRBD1,TRBJ1-2,-,TRBV6-2/TRBV6-3
TGTGCCAGCTCCCGAGAACAGGGGGCCCTAAACACTGAAGCTTTCTTT,CASSREQGALNTEAFF,TRBD1,TRBJ1-1,-,TRBV18
TGTGCCATCAGTAATTCCGACAGAAACCAAGAGACCCAGTACTTC,CAISNSDRNQETQYF,-,TRBJ2-5,-,TRBV10-3
TGTGCCTGGGAGCCAGGGGGAAACTCTGGAAACACCATATATTTT,CAWEPGGNSGNTIYF,TRBD1,TRBJ1-3,-,TRBV30
TGTGCTAGTGGTTTGGTATTGGCAGGGCAAGTGATACCTTTCTTT,CASGLVLAGQVIPFF,-,TRBJ1-1,-,TRBV12-5
TGTGCCAGCAGCCCGACAGGCTATGGCTACACCTTC,CASSPTGYGYTF,-,TRBJ1-2,-,TRBV7-9